This record looks at one T cell receptor (beta chain) sequence and its context. The data belong to a study of blood T cell repertoires in COVID-19. Study background: Acute and convalescent COVID-19 samples came from the United States, Italy and Spain. The cDNA or gDNA used as material had been derived from T cells, B-cell-depleted T cells, or PBMCs.

Original methodology: Estimation of nucleated cell counts relied on the amplification of reference gene primers. The method was immunoSEQ multiplex PCR; TCRdb's version includes in-frame clones alone and lacks a portion of them. The DNA was the basis for D and trimming; V, J and clone size are from that table. The sample has a few hundred thousand clones; around 86% are singletons. The study recruited people aged about 18 to 89 years across 20 to 30 US areas. This CDR3 is built from 13 residues. V gave up 4 bases and J gave up 2 bases; unmatched junction bases: 3. Germline-derived CDR1 and CDR2 are SGDLS and YYNGEE.

Sequencing was done on a sample of PBMCs or T cells enriched from blood (not recorded which). J is TRBJ2-7 and V is TRBV9; 7 nucleotides align to TRBD1. The receptor was derived from a woman aged 18-29 years who had recovered from COVID-19. CDR3 in amino acids: CASSPQGTYEQYF. The CDR3 DNA follows: TGTGCCAGCAGCCCACAGGGGACCTACGAGCAGTACTTC.